Listed below are T cell receptor beta chains from one sample, sequenced in a study of T cell responses to AZD1222 COVID-19 vaccine. Only in-frame clones appear in the TCRdb table, and some are missing; sequencing was by immunoSEQ multiplex PCR. Of fewer than 70,000 clones in the sample, 60% to 85% were seen once. Sequences were derived from peripheral blood, sampled 28 days after the second AZD1222 dose. These receptors all stem from an adult who received the AZD1222 COVID-19 vaccine. CDR3s leave out the opening cysteine and the closing phenylalanine or tryptophan. Fields, in order: J gene, V gene, CDR3 protein.

>TRBJ2-3|TRBV4-3
ASSRGGDSGTDTQY
>TRBJ1-2|TRBV5-4
ASSPPGSANYGYT
>TRBJ1-4|TRBV6-5
ASSTGETTNEKLF
>TRBJ2-5|TRBV5-6
ASSTGGGETQY
>TRBJ1-2|TRBV9
ASSVGTGSYGYT
>TRBJ2-5|TRBV5-3
ARSSLAGGPVETQY
>TRBJ1-2|TRBV10-2
ASSPSNYGYT
>TRBJ1-3|TRBV4-2
ASTPGAAGNTIY
>TRBJ1-5|TRBV28
ASSQGLGSNQPQH
>TRBJ1-1|TRBV27
ASSSPWTTNTEAF
>TRBJ1-1|TRBV6-5
ASSHRGGIDEAF
>TRBJ2-5|TRBV7-9
ASSLGDRVEETQY
>TRBJ1-1|TRBV29-1
SGGQMNTEAF
>TRBJ2-5|TRBV7-3
ASSLTGGCGDETQY
>TRBJ2-2|TRBV5-1
ASRMGQGYTGELF
>TRBJ1-1|TRBV27
ASSLRQGAIVNTEAF
>TRBJ2-7|TRBV18
ASSADRAGEQY
>TRBJ2-2|TRBV20-1
SATNTGELF
>TRBJ1-4|TRBV3-1/TRBV3-2
ASSPQIRGGYEKLF
>TRBJ2-2|TRBV5-5
ASSLGVNTGELF
>TRBJ1-2|TRBV10-2
ASSESTGNWSPYGYT